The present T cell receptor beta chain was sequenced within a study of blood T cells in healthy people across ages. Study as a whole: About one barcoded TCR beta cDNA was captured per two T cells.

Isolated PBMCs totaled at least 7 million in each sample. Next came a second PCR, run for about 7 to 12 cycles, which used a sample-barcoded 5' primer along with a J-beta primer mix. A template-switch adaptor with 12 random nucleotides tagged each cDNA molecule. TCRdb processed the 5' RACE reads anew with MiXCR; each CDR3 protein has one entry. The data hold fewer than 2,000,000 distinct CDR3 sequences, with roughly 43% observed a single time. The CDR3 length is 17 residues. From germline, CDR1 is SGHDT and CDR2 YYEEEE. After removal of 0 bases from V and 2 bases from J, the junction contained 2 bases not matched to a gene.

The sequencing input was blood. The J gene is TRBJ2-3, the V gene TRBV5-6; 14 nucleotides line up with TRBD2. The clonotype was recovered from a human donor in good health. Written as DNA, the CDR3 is TGTGCCAGCAGCTTGGTGGGACTAGCGGGGGACACAGATACGCAGTATTTT. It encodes CASSLVGLAGDTDTQYF.